This TCR beta chain stems from a study of preoperative IRX-2 immunotherapy in early breast cancer. Documented treatment: preoperative locoregional IRX-2 cytokine immunotherapy. Samples came from a phase Ib trial of preoperative locoregional IRX-2 cytokine immunotherapy. Method: immunoSEQ multiplex PCR; TCRdb's copy keeps in-frame clones and lacks some. This table holds about 33,000 clones, roughly 86% found once. Germline V lookup: CDR1 GTSNPN, CDR2 SVGIG (reference sequence). The germline V and J ends were trimmed by 5 bases and 0 bases, with 7 bases remaining between them. CDR3 length: 12 residues. This clonotype was sampled from a human donor with breast cancer. The chain combines TRBV30 with TRBJ1-1, with D tentatively TRBD1 (6 bases). Sequences were derived from tumor tissue, sampled after IRX-2 immunotherapy. The CDR3 DNA follows: TGTGCCTGGGGACAGCTGAACACTGAAGCTTTCTTT. Protein: CAWGQLNTEAFF.